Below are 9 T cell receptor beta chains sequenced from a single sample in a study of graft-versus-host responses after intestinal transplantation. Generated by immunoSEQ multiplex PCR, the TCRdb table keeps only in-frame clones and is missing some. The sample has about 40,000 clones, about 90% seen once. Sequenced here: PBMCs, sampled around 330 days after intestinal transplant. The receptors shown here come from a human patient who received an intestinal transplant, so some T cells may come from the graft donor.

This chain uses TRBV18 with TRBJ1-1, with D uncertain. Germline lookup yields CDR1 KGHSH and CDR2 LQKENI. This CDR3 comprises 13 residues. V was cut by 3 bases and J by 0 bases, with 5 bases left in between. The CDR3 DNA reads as TGTGCCAGCTCACCCGATATGAACACTGAAGCTTTCTTT. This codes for CASSPDMNTEAFF.

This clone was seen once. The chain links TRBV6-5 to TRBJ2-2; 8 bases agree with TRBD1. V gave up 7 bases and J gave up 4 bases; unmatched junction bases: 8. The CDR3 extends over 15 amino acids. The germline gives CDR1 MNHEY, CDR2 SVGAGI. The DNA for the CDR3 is TGTGCCAGCAACCGACAGGGGCCGGGCACCGGGGAGCTGTTTTTT. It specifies CASNRQGPGTGELFF.

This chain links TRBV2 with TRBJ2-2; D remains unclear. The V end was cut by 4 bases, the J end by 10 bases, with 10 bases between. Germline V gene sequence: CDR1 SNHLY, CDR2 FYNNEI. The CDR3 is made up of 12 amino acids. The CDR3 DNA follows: TGTGCCAGCAGTGCGGGTACGATGGAGCTGTTTTTT. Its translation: CASSAGTMELFF. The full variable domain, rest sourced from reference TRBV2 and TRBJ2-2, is EPEVTQTPSHQVTQMGQEVILRCVPISNHLYFYWYRQILGQKVEFLVSFYNNEISEKSEIFDDQFSVERPDGSNFTLKIRSTKLEDSAMYFCASSAGTMELFFGEGSRLTVL.

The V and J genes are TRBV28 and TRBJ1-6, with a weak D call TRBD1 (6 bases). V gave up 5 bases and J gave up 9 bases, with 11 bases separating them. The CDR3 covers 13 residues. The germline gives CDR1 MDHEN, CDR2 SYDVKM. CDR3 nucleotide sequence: TGTGCCAGCAGTACCACAGGGTCTTCACCCCTCCACTTT. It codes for CASSTTGSSPLHF.

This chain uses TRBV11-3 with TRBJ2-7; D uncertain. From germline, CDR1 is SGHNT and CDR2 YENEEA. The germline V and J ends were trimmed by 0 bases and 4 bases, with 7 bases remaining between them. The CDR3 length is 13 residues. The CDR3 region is CASSLDRGYEQYF. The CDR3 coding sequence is TGTGCCAGCAGCTTAGATCGAGGTTACGAGCAGTACTTC.

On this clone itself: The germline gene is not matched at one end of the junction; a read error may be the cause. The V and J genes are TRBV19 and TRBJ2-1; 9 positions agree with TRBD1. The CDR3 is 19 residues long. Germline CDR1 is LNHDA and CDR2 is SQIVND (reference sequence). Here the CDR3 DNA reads TGTGCCAGTAGTATAAGGGGGACAGGGACTGGAATCTCCCACAATGAGCAGTTCTTC. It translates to CASSIRGTGTGISHNEQFF. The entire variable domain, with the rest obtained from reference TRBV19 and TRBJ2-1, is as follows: DGGITQSPKYLFRKEGQNVTLSCEQNLNHDAMYWYRQDPGQGLRLIYYSQIVNDFQKGDIAEGYSVSREKKESFPLTVTSAQKNPTAFYLCASSIRGTGTGISHNEQFFGPGTRLTVL.

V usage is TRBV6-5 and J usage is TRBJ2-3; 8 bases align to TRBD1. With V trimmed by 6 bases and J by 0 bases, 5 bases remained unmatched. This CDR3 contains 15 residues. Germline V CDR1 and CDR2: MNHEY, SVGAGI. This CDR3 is CASRRDRTSTDTQYF. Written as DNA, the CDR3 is TGTGCCAGCAGGCGGGACAGGACTAGCACAGATACGCAGTATTTT.

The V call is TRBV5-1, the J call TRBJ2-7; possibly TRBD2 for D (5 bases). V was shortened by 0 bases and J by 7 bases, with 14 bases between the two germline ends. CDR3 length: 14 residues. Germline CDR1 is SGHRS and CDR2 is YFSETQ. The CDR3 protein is CASSLDLSGSEQYF. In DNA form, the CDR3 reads TGCGCCAGCAGCTTGGATTTATCGGGGTCTGAGCAGTACTTC.

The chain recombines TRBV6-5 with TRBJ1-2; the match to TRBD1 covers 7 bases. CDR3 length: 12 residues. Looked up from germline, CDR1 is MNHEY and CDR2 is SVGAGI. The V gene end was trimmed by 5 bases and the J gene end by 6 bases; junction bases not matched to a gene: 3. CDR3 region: CASSPQGNGYTF. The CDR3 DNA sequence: TGTGCCAGCAGTCCACAGGGGAATGGCTACACCTTC.